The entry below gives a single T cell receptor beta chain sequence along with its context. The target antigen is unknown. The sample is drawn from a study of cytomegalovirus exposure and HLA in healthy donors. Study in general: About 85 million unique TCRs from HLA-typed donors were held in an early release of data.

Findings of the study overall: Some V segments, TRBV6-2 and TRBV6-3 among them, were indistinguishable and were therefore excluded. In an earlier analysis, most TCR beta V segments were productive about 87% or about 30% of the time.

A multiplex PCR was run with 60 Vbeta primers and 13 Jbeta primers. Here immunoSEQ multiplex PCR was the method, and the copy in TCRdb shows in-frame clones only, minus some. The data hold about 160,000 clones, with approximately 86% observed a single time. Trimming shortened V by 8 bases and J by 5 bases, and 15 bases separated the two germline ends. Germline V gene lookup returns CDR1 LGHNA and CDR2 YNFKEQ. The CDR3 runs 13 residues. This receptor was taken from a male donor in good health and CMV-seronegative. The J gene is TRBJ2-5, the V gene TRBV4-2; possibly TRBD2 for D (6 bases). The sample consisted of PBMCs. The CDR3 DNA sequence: TGTGCCAGCTCCGGGAGCAGTCAGGAGACCCAGTACTTC. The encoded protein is CASSGSSQETQYF.